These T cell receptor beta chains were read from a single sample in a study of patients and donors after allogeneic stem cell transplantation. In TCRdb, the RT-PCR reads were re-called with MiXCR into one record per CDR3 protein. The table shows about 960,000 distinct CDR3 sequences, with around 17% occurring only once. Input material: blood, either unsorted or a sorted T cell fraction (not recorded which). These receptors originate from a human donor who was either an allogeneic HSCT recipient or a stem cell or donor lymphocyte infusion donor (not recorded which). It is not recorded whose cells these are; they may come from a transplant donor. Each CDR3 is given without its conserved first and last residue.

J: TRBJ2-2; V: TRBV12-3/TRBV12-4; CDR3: ASSLSGKNAAGELF
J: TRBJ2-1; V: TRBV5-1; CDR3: ASSRTGFNEQF
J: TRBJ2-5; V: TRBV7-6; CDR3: ASTEAGGETQY
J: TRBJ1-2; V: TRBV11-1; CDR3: ASSPRRTLPNYGYT
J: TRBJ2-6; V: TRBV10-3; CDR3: AISDPIRSGIGPS
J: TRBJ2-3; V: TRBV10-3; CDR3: AISEGRSTDTQY
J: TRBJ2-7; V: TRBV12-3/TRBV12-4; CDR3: ASIGPNYEQY
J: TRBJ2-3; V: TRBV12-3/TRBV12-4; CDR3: ASSSSGTGGTDTQY
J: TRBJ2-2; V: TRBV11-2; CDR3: ASSLRLAAENTGELF
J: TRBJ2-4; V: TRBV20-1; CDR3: SATQIAKNIQY
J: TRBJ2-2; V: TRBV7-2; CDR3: ASSLGGQGAPGELF
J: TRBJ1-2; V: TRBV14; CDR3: ASSETLFRQGSEENYGYT
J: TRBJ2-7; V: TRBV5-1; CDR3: ASISGDYEQY
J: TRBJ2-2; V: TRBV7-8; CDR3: ASSLARRFTGELF
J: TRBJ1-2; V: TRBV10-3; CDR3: AISESGWDARGGGYT
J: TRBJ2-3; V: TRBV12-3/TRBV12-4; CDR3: ASTIGGSTDTQY
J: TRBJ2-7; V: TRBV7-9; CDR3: ASSGDSTSSYEQY
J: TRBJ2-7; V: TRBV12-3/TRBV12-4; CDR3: ASSRPDRGNREQY
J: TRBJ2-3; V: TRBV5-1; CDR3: ARRPGTDTTDTQY
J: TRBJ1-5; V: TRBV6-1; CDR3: ASSRGQGPWPQH
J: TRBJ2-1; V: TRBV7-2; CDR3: ASSLVELEQF
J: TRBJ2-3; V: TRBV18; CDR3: ASSPEGTQY